The text below deals with one TCR beta chain. The antigen is not known. Libraries were prepared by immunoSEQ multiplex PCR; TCRdb keeps only in-frame clonotypes and omits some of them. The data contain around 31,000 clones, 70% to 85% of them seen just once; the ten biggest clones take up more than 2%. The CDR3 is made up of 13 amino acids. Germline-derived CDR1 and CDR2 are MNHEY and SMNVEV (reference sequence). Losses at the gene ends were 11 bases for V and 0 bases for J; bases not matched to a gene: 7. The source of the sample is a study of Tregs in tolerant kidney transplant recipients. The study's findings and limits: Expanding Tregs on activated donor B cells appeared to best identify donor-specific TCRbeta clones.

The receptor's source is a human donor in good health. The sequencing input was Tregs from blood cultured with allogeneic cells. J is TRBJ2-7 and V is TRBV27; TRBD1 matches 7 bases. The CDR3 loop is CAGDRGSSYEQYF. CDR3 nucleotide sequence: TGTGCCGGGGACAGAGGGTCCTCCTACGAGCAGTACTTC.